Reported below is one TCR beta chain. This specimen comes from a study of human T cells and chemical hapten exposure. Time point described: patch test 3, about 24 weeks after DPC sensitization. Treatment denoted: therapeutic diphenylcyclopropenone sensitization with weekly scalp DPC. With 3 bases removed from V and 11 bases from J, the gap between germline ends came to 14 bases. The length of the CDR3 is 13 residues. CDR1 is MGHDK, CDR2 SYGVNS, per germline. Unique molecular identifiers were attached to individual cDNA molecules within the library. TCRdb passed the RACE reads through MiXCR, listing each CDR3 protein once. The profile shows about 160,000 distinct CDR3 sequences, roughly a quarter of them singletons.

The specimen comprised whole blood, sampled in connection with sensitization to the hapten diphenylcyclopropenone (DPC). The clonotype originates from a woman aged 18-35 years with alopecia areata. Some clones in this sample may be carry-over from other donors' samples. The chain links TRBV25-1 to TRBJ1-5; D call uncertain. CDR3 protein: CASSDRLFGAQHF. In DNA, the CDR3 is TGTGCCAGCAGTGACAGACTTTTCGGGGCCCAGCATTTT. Using reference TRBV25-1 and TRBJ1-5 for the parts outside the CDR3, the full variable domain is EADIYQTPRYLVIGTGKKITLECSQTMGHDKMYWYQQDPGMELHLIHYSYGVNSTEKGDLSSESTVSRIRTEHFPLTLESARPSHTSQYLCASSDRLFGAQHFGDGTRLSIL.